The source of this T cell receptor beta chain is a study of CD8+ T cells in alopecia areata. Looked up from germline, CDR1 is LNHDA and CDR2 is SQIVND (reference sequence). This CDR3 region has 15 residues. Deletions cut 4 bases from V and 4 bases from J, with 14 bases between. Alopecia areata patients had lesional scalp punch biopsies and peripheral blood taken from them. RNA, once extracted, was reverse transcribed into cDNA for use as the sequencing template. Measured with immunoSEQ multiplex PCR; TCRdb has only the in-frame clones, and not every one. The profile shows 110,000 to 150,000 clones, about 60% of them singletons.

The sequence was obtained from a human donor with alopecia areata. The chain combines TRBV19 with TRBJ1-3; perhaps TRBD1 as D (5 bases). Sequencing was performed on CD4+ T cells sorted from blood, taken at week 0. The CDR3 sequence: CASSTRDSSGNTIYF. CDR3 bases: TGTGCCAGTAGTACACGCGACAGCTCCGGAAACACCATATATTTT.